These T cell receptor beta chains were read from a single sample in a study of spatial heterogeneity in lung cancer. One entry per CDR3 protein results from TCRdb running MiXCR on the 5' RACE reads. This table has 6,600 or so distinct CDR3 sequences, roughly 10% appearing once. This sample comprised lung tumor tissue, obtained at surgery. The receptors shown here come from a female donor with early-stage non-small cell lung cancer. Each CDR3 is given with its conserved first and last residue. D genes are given only for firm matches. Size is omitted from some rows. Given values are once, few, many or a class for expanded clones.

clone size: -
J gene: TRBJ2-4
D gene: -
V gene: TRBV5-8
CDR3 DNA: TGTGCCAGCAGCTTGGTAGGGAAGGGGAAAAACATTCAGTACTTC
CDR3 protein: CASSLVGKGKNIQYF

clone size: medium-sized
J gene: TRBJ1-1
D gene: TRBD1
V gene: TRBV30
CDR3 DNA: TGTGCCTGGAGTTTGGGACAGATAAACACTGAAGCTTTCTTT
CDR3 protein: CAWSLGQINTEAFF

clone size: -
J gene: TRBJ2-1
D gene: -
V gene: TRBV12-3/TRBV12-4
CDR3 DNA: TGTGCCAGCAGTTCCACCGCGGGGCAGTTCTTC
CDR3 protein: CASSSTAGQFF

clone size: -
J gene: TRBJ2-1
D gene: TRBD2
V gene: TRBV7-7
CDR3 DNA: TGTGCCAGCGCCCCGGGGGGGCCGCCCTACAATGAGCAGTTCTTC
CDR3 protein: CASAPGGPPYNEQFF

clone size: once
J gene: TRBJ2-5
D gene: -
V gene: TRBV6-5
CDR3 DNA: TGTGCCAGCAGGCCAGGGAATTGGGAGACCCAGTACTTC
CDR3 protein: CASRPGNWETQYF

clone size: -
J gene: TRBJ1-1
D gene: TRBD1
V gene: TRBV28
CDR3 DNA: TGTGCCAGCAGCCGACAGGGGGACCTAATGAACACTGAAGCTTTCTTT
CDR3 protein: CASSRQGDLMNTEAFF

clone size: many
J gene: TRBJ1-4
D gene: -
V gene: TRBV7-9
CDR3 DNA: TGTGCCAGCAGATCCGTCTCCGGTGAAAAACTGTTTTTT
CDR3 protein: CASRSVSGEKLFF

clone size: few
J gene: TRBJ2-5
D gene: -
V gene: TRBV7-2
CDR3 DNA: TGTGCCAGCAGCAGGGGTGGGCAAGAGACCCAGTACTTC
CDR3 protein: CASSRGGQETQYF

clone size: medium-sized
J gene: TRBJ1-3
D gene: -
V gene: TRBV28
CDR3 DNA: TGTGCCAGCAGTTTGCAGCTGGGAGGGGGCTCTGGAAACACCATATATTTT
CDR3 protein: CASSLQLGGGSGNTIYF

clone size: -
J gene: TRBJ2-2
D gene: -
V gene: TRBV7-3
CDR3 DNA: TGTGCCAGCAGCTTCAACCGGCACACCGGGGAGCTGTTTTTT
CDR3 protein: CASSFNRHTGELFF

clone size: few
J gene: TRBJ1-1
D gene: TRBD1
V gene: TRBV20-1
CDR3 DNA: TGCAGTGCTAGAGATCCCAGGACAGGGGCGAACACTGAAGCTTTCTTT
CDR3 protein: CSARDPRTGANTEAFF

clone size: medium-sized
J gene: TRBJ1-2
D gene: -
V gene: TRBV5-6
CDR3 DNA: TGTGCCAGCTCCCCCGGTGTGGGGGCCGGGGACTATGGCTACACCTTC
CDR3 protein: CASSPGVGAGDYGYTF

clone size: -
J gene: TRBJ2-2
D gene: -
V gene: TRBV4-2
CDR3 DNA: TGTGCCAGCAGCTATGTTGCAGGGGAGCTGTTTTTT
CDR3 protein: CASSYVAGELFF

clone size: few
J gene: TRBJ2-7
D gene: -
V gene: TRBV20-1
CDR3 DNA: TGCAGTGCTCCCGGGCGGGGTGATGTTGGCGAGCAGTACTTC
CDR3 protein: CSAPGRGDVGEQYF

clone size: large
J gene: TRBJ2-3
D gene: TRBD2
V gene: TRBV7-2
CDR3 DNA: TGTGCCAGCAGCTTCGCGGGAGGGACTAGCGGCACAGATACGCAGTATTTT
CDR3 protein: CASSFAGGTSGTDTQYF

clone size: -
J gene: TRBJ1-2
D gene: TRBD1
V gene: TRBV7-2
CDR3 DNA: TGTGCCAGCAGCACCCAACCGACAGGGAGCTATGGCTACACCTTC
CDR3 protein: CASSTQPTGSYGYTF

clone size: few
J gene: TRBJ2-5
D gene: TRBD2
V gene: TRBV2
CDR3 DNA: TGTGCCAGCAGTGGACTAGCGGGCGGGGAGACCCAGTACTTC
CDR3 protein: CASSGLAGGETQYF

clone size: few
J gene: TRBJ2-3
D gene: -
V gene: TRBV19
CDR3 DNA: TGTGCCGGCCTACGAGGGGGTACGCAGTATTTT
CDR3 protein: CAGLRGGTQYF

clone size: few
J gene: TRBJ1-2
D gene: -
V gene: TRBV12-3/TRBV12-4
CDR3 DNA: TGTGCCAGCAGTTTCAGCACCAACTATGGCTACACCTTC
CDR3 protein: CASSFSTNYGYTF

clone size: few
J gene: TRBJ2-2
D gene: -
V gene: TRBV11-2
CDR3 DNA: TGTGCCAGCAGCTTAGAGTCCGGGGAGCTGTTTTTT
CDR3 protein: CASSLESGELFF

clone size: few
J gene: TRBJ2-2
D gene: -
V gene: TRBV4-1
CDR3 DNA: TGCGCCAGCAGCCGCAAGATGTCGGGGGTAGTAAACACCGGGGAGCTGTTTTTT
CDR3 protein: CASSRKMSGVVNTGELFF

clone size: -
J gene: TRBJ1-3
D gene: -
V gene: TRBV9
CDR3 DNA: TGTGCCAGCAGCTCAGGGGCTCCCTCTGGAAACACCATATATTTT
CDR3 protein: CASSSGAPSGNTIYF

clone size: few
J gene: TRBJ1-6
D gene: -
V gene: TRBV5-1
CDR3 DNA: TGCGCCAGCAGCCTGGATGGGATCCCCGGCTCCTATAATTCACCCCTCCACTTT
CDR3 protein: CASSLDGIPGSYNSPLHF

clone size: medium-sized
J gene: TRBJ1-2
D gene: -
V gene: TRBV10-3
CDR3 DNA: TGTGCCATCACTTCGGACGGCTATGGCTACACCTTC
CDR3 protein: CAITSDGYGYTF

clone size: medium-sized
J gene: TRBJ2-5
D gene: -
V gene: TRBV15
CDR3 DNA: TGTGCCACCAGCAGAGCGGGGGAGGTGACCCAGTACTTC
CDR3 protein: CATSRAGEVTQYF

clone size: large
J gene: TRBJ2-7
D gene: -
V gene: TRBV28
CDR3 DNA: TGTGCCAGCAGTCTCACAGGGAGCTCCTACGAGCAGTACTTC
CDR3 protein: CASSLTGSSYEQYF

clone size: -
J gene: TRBJ2-7
D gene: -
V gene: TRBV4-3
CDR3 DNA: TGCGCCAGCAGCCCAAGGGGGGACTACGAGCAGTACTTC
CDR3 protein: CASSPRGDYEQYF

clone size: medium-sized
J gene: TRBJ2-2
D gene: -
V gene: TRBV7-2
CDR3 DNA: TGTGCCAGCAGCTTAGATCGGCGGAACACCGGGGAGCTGTTTTTT
CDR3 protein: CASSLDRRNTGELFF

clone size: medium-sized
J gene: TRBJ2-5
D gene: TRBD2
V gene: TRBV20-1
CDR3 DNA: TGCAGTGCTAGTGGGACTAGCGGGGGAGAGACCCAGTACTTC
CDR3 protein: CSASGTSGGETQYF

clone size: many
J gene: TRBJ2-5
D gene: -
V gene: TRBV6-2/TRBV6-3
CDR3 DNA: TGTGCCAGCAGTTACTTGATGGACCACCAGGAGACCCAGTACTTC
CDR3 protein: CASSYLMDHQETQYF

clone size: -
J gene: TRBJ2-7
D gene: TRBD1
V gene: TRBV11-2
CDR3 DNA: TGTGCCAGCAGCTCCCCGGACAGGGGAAGGATCTACGAGCAGTACTTC
CDR3 protein: CASSSPDRGRIYEQYF

clone size: medium-sized
J gene: TRBJ2-1
D gene: TRBD1
V gene: TRBV7-9
CDR3 DNA: TGTGCCAGCAGCTTAGGGGCACGGGACAGGCCCTACAATGAGCAGTTCTTC
CDR3 protein: CASSLGARDRPYNEQFF

clone size: large
J gene: TRBJ1-2
D gene: -
V gene: TRBV20-1
CDR3 DNA: TGCAGTGGGACCCGGACAGCTAACTATGGCTACACCTTC
CDR3 protein: CSGTRTANYGYTF

clone size: medium-sized
J gene: TRBJ2-1
D gene: -
V gene: TRBV11-2
CDR3 DNA: TGTGCCAGCAGCTTAGGCCCGAACACCTACAATGAGCAGTTCTTC
CDR3 protein: CASSLGPNTYNEQFF

clone size: medium-sized
J gene: TRBJ2-3
D gene: TRBD2
V gene: TRBV6-5
CDR3 DNA: TGTGCCAGCAGTTACTCGGGGACTAGCCCCACAGATACGCAGTATTTT
CDR3 protein: CASSYSGTSPTDTQYF

clone size: -
J gene: TRBJ2-1
D gene: -
V gene: TRBV27
CDR3 DNA: TGTGCCAGCAGTTTATCGCTAGTAAGCTCCTACAATGAGCAGTTCTTC
CDR3 protein: CASSLSLVSSYNEQFF

clone size: few
J gene: TRBJ2-5
D gene: TRBD2
V gene: TRBV27
CDR3 DNA: TGTGCCAGCAGTCGCCTGACTAGCGGGGGGGCGAACGTAGAGACCCAGTACTTC
CDR3 protein: CASSRLTSGGANVETQYF

clone size: few
J gene: TRBJ2-7
D gene: -
V gene: TRBV5-6
CDR3 DNA: TGTGCCAGCAGCTTGGATCAGGTTGACGAGCAGTACTTC
CDR3 protein: CASSLDQVDEQYF

clone size: few
J gene: TRBJ1-5
D gene: -
V gene: TRBV7-9
CDR3 DNA: TGTGCCAGCAGCTCCGGGGTTCAGCCCCAGCATTTT
CDR3 protein: CASSSGVQPQHF

clone size: medium-sized
J gene: TRBJ1-4
D gene: -
V gene: TRBV7-2
CDR3 DNA: TGTGCCAGCAGCTTTCTTCGGGCGTCGACACTGTTTTTT
CDR3 protein: CASSFLRASTLFF

clone size: few
J gene: TRBJ1-6
D gene: -
V gene: TRBV6-1
CDR3 DNA: TGTGCCAGCCAAAGGGGTCCACCCCTCCACTTT
CDR3 protein: CASQRGPPLHF

clone size: few
J gene: TRBJ2-2
D gene: TRBD1
V gene: TRBV20-1
CDR3 DNA: TGCAGTGTAAGCGGGGCCGGGACAGGGGCGAACACCGGGGAGCTGTTTTTT
CDR3 protein: CSVSGAGTGANTGELFF

clone size: many
J gene: TRBJ2-5
D gene: -
V gene: TRBV11-3
CDR3 DNA: TGTGCCAGCAGCTCACCCCCCGGGACTTCCTTCGGGACCCAGTACTTC
CDR3 protein: CASSSPPGTSFGTQYF

clone size: medium-sized
J gene: TRBJ2-5
D gene: -
V gene: TRBV6-5
CDR3 DNA: TGTGCCAGCAGTTACGCCAGCGTAAAGACCCAGTACTTC
CDR3 protein: CASSYASVKTQYF

clone size: many
J gene: TRBJ2-2
D gene: -
V gene: TRBV28
CDR3 DNA: TGTGCCAGCCTGGGGGATCCCGGGGAGCTGTTTTTT
CDR3 protein: CASLGDPGELFF

clone size: many
J gene: TRBJ1-1
D gene: -
V gene: TRBV6-2/TRBV6-3
CDR3 DNA: TGTGCCAGCAGTTTTGGCCAATACACTGAAGCTTTCTTT
CDR3 protein: CASSFGQYTEAFF

clone size: -
J gene: TRBJ1-3
D gene: TRBD1
V gene: TRBV4-1
CDR3 DNA: TGCGCCAGCAGCCAGACCGACAGGGCTGGAAACACCATATATTTT
CDR3 protein: CASSQTDRAGNTIYF

clone size: medium-sized
J gene: TRBJ2-7
D gene: -
V gene: TRBV7-6
CDR3 DNA: TGTGCCAGCAGCTTAGCCCTCGGTGAGCAGTACTTC
CDR3 protein: CASSLALGEQYF

clone size: medium-sized
J gene: TRBJ2-3
D gene: -
V gene: TRBV5-1
CDR3 DNA: TGCGCCAGCAGCTTGACAGGGTACACAGATACGCAGTATTTT
CDR3 protein: CASSLTGYTDTQYF

clone size: large
J gene: TRBJ2-5
D gene: -
V gene: TRBV4-3
CDR3 DNA: TGCGCCAGCAGCCTCGTCAGTGGGATTGAGACCCAGTACTTC
CDR3 protein: CASSLVSGIETQYF

clone size: large
J gene: TRBJ2-3
D gene: TRBD1
V gene: TRBV29-1
CDR3 DNA: TGCAGCGTTGCGACAGGACAGGGCACAGATACGCAGTATTTT
CDR3 protein: CSVATGQGTDTQYF